This TCR beta chain was observed in a study of shared clonotypes between healthy human individuals. This CDR3 has 16 amino acids. The V end lost 3 bases, the J end lost 2 bases, and 11 bases lay between the germline ends. The germline CDR1 and CDR2 sequences are KGHSH and LQKENI. Sequenced by immunoSEQ multiplex PCR; TCRdb stores in-frame clones only, minus some. Here the sample spans around 2.3 million clones, around 95% being singletons. Sequencing used naive CD4+ T cells sorted from blood. Regarding subset: CD45RA+ positively selected. The J gene is TRBJ2-6, the V gene TRBV18; D not resolved. This sequence originates from a man between 18 and 35 years old in good health. The CDR3, as DNA: TGTGCCAGCTCACCCCCAAAGAGCCCTGGGGCCAACGTCCTGACTTTC. It specifies CASSPPKSPGANVLTF. Variable domain in full (rest from reference TRBV18 and TRBJ2-6): NAGVMQNPRHLVRRRGQEARLRCSPMKGHSHVYWYRQLPEEGLKFMVYLQKENIIDESGMPKERFSAEFPKEGPSILRIQQVVRGDSAAYFCASSPPKSPGANVLTFGAGSRLTVL.